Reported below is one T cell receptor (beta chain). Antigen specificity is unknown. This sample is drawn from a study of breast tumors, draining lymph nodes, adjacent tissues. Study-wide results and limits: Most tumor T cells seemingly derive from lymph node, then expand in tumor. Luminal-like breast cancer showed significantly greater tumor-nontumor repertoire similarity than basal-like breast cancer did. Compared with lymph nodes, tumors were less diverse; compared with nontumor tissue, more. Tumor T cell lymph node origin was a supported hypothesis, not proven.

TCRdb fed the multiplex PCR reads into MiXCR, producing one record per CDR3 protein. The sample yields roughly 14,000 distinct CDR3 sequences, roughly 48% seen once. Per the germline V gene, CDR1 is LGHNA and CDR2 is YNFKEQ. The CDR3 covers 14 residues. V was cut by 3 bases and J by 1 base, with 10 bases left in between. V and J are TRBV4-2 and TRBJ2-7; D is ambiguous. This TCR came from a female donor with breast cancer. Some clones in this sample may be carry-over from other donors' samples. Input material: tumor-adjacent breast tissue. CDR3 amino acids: CASSHDTKSYEQYV. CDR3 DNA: TGTGCCAGCAGCCATGACACGAAGTCCTACGAGCAGTACGTC.